These T cell receptor beta chains were read from a single sample in a study of blood T cell repertoires in COVID-19. Repertoires were generated with immunoSEQ multiplex PCR, while TCRdb's copy carries only in-frame clones and drops some. The table lists more than 95,000 clones, roughly 84% of them singletons. The sample taken for sequencing was peripheral blood. Receptors were obtained from a man in his fifties or sixties with acute or convalescent COVID-19. The CDR3 runs from the conserved cysteine through the conserved F or W. Fields, in order: CDR3 protein, CDR3 DNA, J gene, D gene, clone size, V gene. A D gene is named only where the DNA matches it firmly. Size values are once, few and many counts, or a class for expanded clones, and some rows have none.

CDR3: CASSQQGNTEAFF
DNA: TGCGCCAGCAGCCAACAGGGTAACACTGAAGCTTTCTTT
J: TRBJ1-1
D: .
size: .
V: TRBV5-1

CDR3: CASSADRAAFRPQHF
DNA: TGTGCCAGCAGCGCGGACAGGGCCGCGTTTCGGCCCCAGCATTTT
J: TRBJ1-5
D: TRBD1
size: .
V: TRBV2

CDR3: CASSLGTAYEQYF
DNA: TGTGCCAGCAGCTTAGGGACAGCCTACGAGCAGTACTTC
J: TRBJ2-7
D: TRBD1
size: .
V: TRBV3-1/TRBV3-2

CDR3: CASSQDLGLEPYEQYF
DNA: TGTGCCAGCAGCCAAGATCTTGGTCTAGAACCCTACGAGCAGTACTTC
J: TRBJ2-7
D: .
size: .
V: TRBV3-1/TRBV3-2

CDR3: CASSQGQKIHEQYF
DNA: TGTGCCAGCAGCCAGGGACAGAAGATCCACGAGCAGTACTTC
J: TRBJ2-7
D: TRBD1
size: few
V: TRBV7-6

CDR3: CASSPQGGRPVF
DNA: TGTGCCAGCAGCCCCCAGGGCGGGAGGCCGGTCTTC
J: TRBJ2-1
D: TRBD2
size: few
V: TRBV11-2

CDR3: CASRPITGELFF
DNA: TGTGCCAGCCGTCCTATCACCGGGGAGCTGTTTTTT
J: TRBJ2-2
D: .
size: few
V: TRBV28

CDR3: CSVVGGRSYTEAFF
DNA: TGCAGCGTTGTCGGGGGGCGGTCGTACACTGAAGCTTTCTTT
J: TRBJ1-1
D: .
size: .
V: TRBV29-1

CDR3: CSVLTRGLSPRVAEAFF
DNA: TGCAGCGTACTCACCAGGGGGTTGTCGCCCCGAGTTGCTGAAGCTTTCTTT
J: TRBJ1-1
D: TRBD1
size: .
V: TRBV29-1

CDR3: CASSYSGRTRGYTF
DNA: TGTGCCAGCAGTTACTCCGGCAGGACAAGGGGCTACACCTTC
J: TRBJ1-2
D: .
size: once
V: TRBV6-5

CDR3: CASAFREGTYGYTF
DNA: TGTGCCAGCGCATTTAGGGAGGGCACCTATGGCTACACCTTC
J: TRBJ1-2
D: .
size: .
V: TRBV27

CDR3: CASSEFRTNTGELFF
DNA: TGCGCCAGCAGTGAGTTCAGGACGAACACCGGGGAGCTGTTTTTT
J: TRBJ2-2
D: .
size: .
V: TRBV10-1

CDR3: CASSLGDRVTEAFF
DNA: TGCGCCAGCAGCTTGGGGGACAGGGTGACTGAAGCTTTCTTT
J: TRBJ1-1
D: TRBD1
size: .
V: TRBV5-1

CDR3: CASSLGASGRAINEQFF
DNA: TGTGCCAGCAGTTTAGGGGCTAGCGGGAGGGCTATTAATGAGCAGTTCTTC
J: TRBJ2-1
D: TRBD2
size: .
V: TRBV27

CDR3: CASSSPGQGNIQYF
DNA: TGCGCCAGCAGCTCTCCGGGACAGGGTAACATTCAGTACTTC
J: TRBJ2-4
D: TRBD1
size: .
V: TRBV5-1

CDR3: CASSPDRTRIYTQYF
DNA: TGCGCCAGCAGCCCCGACAGGACCCGGATATATACGCAGTATTTT
J: TRBJ2-3
D: .
size: once
V: TRBV4-1

CDR3: CASSVPGTGGGVYGYTF
DNA: TGTGCCAGCAGCGTCCCCGGGACAGGGGGCGGGGTCTATGGCTACACCTTC
J: TRBJ1-2
D: TRBD1
size: few
V: TRBV7-9

CDR3: CAWDKPGGNTEAFF
DNA: TGTGCCTGGGACAAGCCGGGGGGGAACACTGAAGCTTTCTTT
J: TRBJ1-1
D: .
size: .
V: TRBV30

CDR3: CASSALAGQDTQYF
DNA: TGTGCCAGCAGCGCACTAGCGGGACAAGATACGCAGTATTTT
J: TRBJ2-3
D: TRBD2
size: .
V: TRBV11-3

CDR3: CASSLALGTSVETQYF
DNA: TGTGCCAGCAGCTTAGCACTTGGAACTAGTGTGGAGACCCAGTACTTC
J: TRBJ2-5
D: .
size: .
V: TRBV7-2

CDR3: CASSNGGGETQYF
DNA: TGCGCCAGCAGCAACGGGGGAGGGGAGACCCAGTACTTC
J: TRBJ2-5
D: TRBD2
size: .
V: TRBV5-1

CDR3: CASKMGQGGAEAFF
DNA: TGTGCCAGTAAGATGGGGCAGGGGGGTGCTGAAGCTTTCTTT
J: TRBJ1-1
D: TRBD1
size: .
V: TRBV19

CDR3: CATSGPPGRESYEQYF
DNA: TGTGCCACCAGTGGCCCACCGGGACGGGAGTCCTACGAGCAGTACTTC
J: TRBJ2-7
D: .
size: .
V: TRBV24-1

CDR3: CASSFASRSNTGELFF
DNA: TGCGCCAGCAGCTTCGCTAGCAGATCGAACACCGGGGAGCTGTTTTTT
J: TRBJ2-2
D: .
size: few
V: TRBV5-1

CDR3: CASSIRGGDNEQFF
DNA: TGTGCCAGTAGTATACGCGGAGGGGACAATGAGCAGTTCTTC
J: TRBJ2-1
D: .
size: .
V: TRBV19

CDR3: CATSRVYGSVNTEAFF
DNA: TGTGCCACCAGCAGAGTATACGGGAGCGTAAACACTGAAGCTTTCTTT
J: TRBJ1-1
D: .
size: .
V: TRBV15

CDR3: CASSRTGQDTEKLFF
DNA: TGCGCCAGCAGCCGGACGGGACAGGACACGGAAAAACTGTTTTTT
J: TRBJ1-4
D: TRBD1
size: .
V: TRBV5-1

CDR3: CASSLAGFDTGELFF
DNA: TGCGCCAGCAGCTTGGCAGGTTTCGACACCGGGGAGCTGTTTTTT
J: TRBJ2-2
D: .
size: .
V: TRBV5-1

CDR3: CATSETSGGEQFF
DNA: TGTGCCACCAGTGAGACTAGCGGAGGTGAGCAGTTCTTC
J: TRBJ2-1
D: TRBD2
size: .
V: TRBV24-1

CDR3: CASSQDYRAGYTF
DNA: TGCGCCAGCAGCCAAGATTACAGGGCCGGCTACACCTTC
J: TRBJ1-2
D: .
size: .
V: TRBV4-3

CDR3: CASSLGLSGGHEQFF
DNA: TGTGCCAGCAGCTTAGGGCTGAGCGGGGGGCATGAGCAGTTCTTC
J: TRBJ2-1
D: TRBD2
size: .
V: TRBV7-6

CDR3: CASSSSPGDTQYF
DNA: TGTGCCAGCAGCTCCTCTCCCGGGGATACGCAGTATTTT
J: TRBJ2-3
D: .
size: .
V: TRBV11-1

CDR3: CASSPWTGINYGYTF
DNA: TGTGCCAGCAGCCCATGGACAGGAATAAACTATGGCTACACCTTC
J: TRBJ1-2
D: TRBD1
size: few
V: TRBV7-8

CDR3: CASSQGMGTSGSVEQYF
DNA: TGTGCCAGCAGCCAAGGGATGGGGACTAGCGGGAGTGTAGAGCAGTACTTC
J: TRBJ2-7
D: TRBD2
size: once
V: TRBV4-2

CDR3: CASSPQGMVSTEAFF
DNA: TGTGCCAGCAGCCCACAGGGGATGGTGTCCACTGAAGCTTTCTTT
J: TRBJ1-1
D: TRBD1
size: .
V: TRBV7-9

CDR3: CASRKLQGQPQHF
DNA: TGTGCCAGTAGGAAGCTTCAGGGTCAGCCCCAGCATTTT
J: TRBJ1-5
D: .
size: few
V: TRBV19

CDR3: CASSPLDRVTTGVGANVLTF
DNA: TGTGCCAGCAGTCCCCTGGACAGGGTAACGACGGGAGTTGGGGCCAACGTCCTGACTTTC
J: TRBJ2-6
D: TRBD1
size: .
V: TRBV27

CDR3: CASSLDRGGNQPQHF
DNA: TGTGCCAGCAGCTTAGACAGGGGAGGCAATCAGCCCCAGCATTTT
J: TRBJ1-5
D: TRBD1
size: .
V: TRBV7-9

CDR3: CASTGDRYGYTF
DNA: TGTGCCAGCACCGGGGACAGATATGGCTACACCTTC
J: TRBJ1-2
D: TRBD1
size: .
V: TRBV28

CDR3: CASSLAPLTGVVETQYF
DNA: TGTGCCAGCAGCTTAGCCCCTCTGACAGGGGTGGTGGAGACCCAGTACTTC
J: TRBJ2-5
D: TRBD1
size: many
V: TRBV7-9

CDR3: CASTHGRLAGNYEQFF
DNA: TGTGCCAGCACCCATGGTAGACTAGCGGGAAACTATGAGCAGTTCTTC
J: TRBJ2-1
D: TRBD2
size: many
V: TRBV7-9

CDR3: CASSRTSGAPDTQYF
DNA: TGTGCCAGCTCACGGACTAGCGGGGCCCCAGATACGCAGTATTTT
J: TRBJ2-3
D: TRBD2
size: .
V: TRBV18

CDR3: CASSPDTRSGYTF
DNA: TGTGCCAGCAGCCCGGACACCCGTAGCGGCTACACCTTC
J: TRBJ1-2
D: .
size: once
V: TRBV3-1/TRBV3-2

CDR3: CATSPARSYNEQFF
DNA: TGTGCCACCTCTCCGGCCAGGTCCTACAATGAGCAGTTCTTC
J: TRBJ2-1
D: .
size: once
V: TRBV24-1

CDR3: CASSDSGRDTQYF
DNA: TGTGCCAGCAGTGACAGCGGGAGAGATACGCAGTATTTT
J: TRBJ2-3
D: TRBD2
size: once
V: TRBV6-2/TRBV6-3

CDR3: CASSPNPGGNTIYF
DNA: TGTGCCAGCAGCCCCAACCCAGGAGGAAACACCATATATTTT
J: TRBJ1-3
D: .
size: few
V: TRBV7-8

CDR3: CASSPNPLSGSHNEQFF
DNA: TGCGCCAGCAGCCCAAACCCCCTTAGCGGGAGCCACAATGAGCAGTTCTTC
J: TRBJ2-1
D: TRBD2
size: .
V: TRBV5-1

CDR3: CASSLAGRIDTIYF
DNA: TGTGCCAGCAGCTTGGCGGGAAGGATAGACACCATATATTTT
J: TRBJ1-3
D: .
size: .
V: TRBV7-8

CDR3: CASRGDSYTGELFF
DNA: TGTGCCAGTAGAGGGGACAGTTACACCGGGGAGCTGTTTTTT
J: TRBJ2-2
D: TRBD1
size: .
V: TRBV19

CDR3: CASSQEGGSYNEQFF
DNA: TGCGCCAGCAGCCAAGAAGGCGGGAGCTACAATGAGCAGTTCTTC
J: TRBJ2-1
D: TRBD2
size: .
V: TRBV4-3

CDR3: CASSLDRRENSPLHF
DNA: TGTGCCAGCAGCTTAGATCGAAGGGAGAATTCACCCCTCCACTTT
J: TRBJ1-6
D: .
size: .
V: TRBV11-3

CDR3: CASSLGTGLQETQYF
DNA: TGTGCCAGCAGCTTAGGGACAGGGTTGCAAGAGACCCAGTACTTC
J: TRBJ2-5
D: TRBD1
size: .
V: TRBV11-2

CDR3: CASTPQGARYGYTF
DNA: TGTGCCAGCACCCCCCAGGGGGCGAGGTATGGCTACACCTTC
J: TRBJ1-2
D: TRBD1
size: .
V: TRBV2